This is a list of T cell receptor beta chains from one sample in a study of CD8 T cells in Susac syndrome. A single record per CDR3 protein comes from TCRdb applying MiXCR to the immunoSEQ multiplex PCR reads. The table lists approximately 160,000 distinct CDR3 sequences, approximately 94% of them singletons, with almost 0.095% in the top ten. Sequenced input: CD4+ T cells from PBMCs. These receptors were taken from a human donor with multiple sclerosis. Each CDR3 is given with its conserved first and last residue. A D gene is named only where the DNA matches it firmly. For some rows the clone size is stated as once, few or many, or as a class when expanded; others skip it.

j_gene: TRBJ2-7
abundance: -
d_gene: TRBD1
v_gene: TRBV15
CDR3aa: CATSREGGSSYEQYF
CDR3nt: TGTGCCACCAGCAGAGAAGGGGGCAGCTCCTACGAGCAGTACTTC

j_gene: TRBJ1-2
abundance: once
d_gene: -
v_gene: TRBV6-1
CDR3aa: CAARVAPGGGGYGYTF
CDR3nt: TGTGCCGCTCGGGTGGCGCCTGGGGGAGGGGGCTATGGCTACACCTTC

j_gene: TRBJ2-6
abundance: once
d_gene: TRBD1
v_gene: TRBV7-8
CDR3aa: CASSGRDRDSGANVLTF
CDR3nt: TGTGCCAGCAGCGGGCGGGACAGGGACTCTGGGGCCAACGTCCTGACTTTC

j_gene: TRBJ2-7
abundance: -
d_gene: TRBD2
v_gene: TRBV20-1
CDR3aa: CSLPGRSGYEQYF
CDR3nt: TGCAGTCTTCCCGGGAGGTCGGGCTACGAGCAGTACTTC

j_gene: TRBJ1-5
abundance: -
d_gene: -
v_gene: TRBV30
CDR3aa: CAWSVRDSQPQHF
CDR3nt: TGTGCCTGGAGTGTACGGGATAGTCAGCCCCAGCATTTT

j_gene: TRBJ2-1
abundance: -
d_gene: TRBD2
v_gene: TRBV20-1
CDR3aa: CSARERTSDTDNEQFF
CDR3nt: TGCAGTGCTAGAGAACGGACTAGCGACACCGACAATGAGCAGTTCTTC

j_gene: TRBJ2-5
abundance: -
d_gene: -
v_gene: TRBV29-1
CDR3aa: CSASGRVETQYF
CDR3nt: TGCAGCGCCTCAGGGAGAGTGGAGACCCAGTACTTC

j_gene: TRBJ2-4
abundance: -
d_gene: -
v_gene: TRBV30
CDR3aa: CALDRIDRNIQYF
CDR3nt: TGTGCCTTGGATAGGATAGACAGAAACATTCAGTACTTC

j_gene: TRBJ1-4
abundance: -
d_gene: -
v_gene: TRBV30
CDR3aa: CAWSGQPNEKLFF
CDR3nt: TGTGCCTGGAGCGGGCAGCCAAATGAAAAACTGTTTTTT

j_gene: TRBJ2-1
abundance: -
d_gene: TRBD2
v_gene: TRBV19
CDR3aa: CASSIRLANEQFF
CDR3nt: TGTGCCAGTAGTATAAGACTAGCCAATGAGCAGTTCTTC

j_gene: TRBJ2-2
abundance: -
d_gene: -
v_gene: TRBV5-1
CDR3aa: CASSWGDLFTELFF
CDR3nt: TGCGCCAGCAGCTGGGGGGACTTATTTACGGAGCTGTTTTTT

j_gene: TRBJ1-1
abundance: once
d_gene: TRBD1
v_gene: TRBV10-3
CDR3aa: CAISIGTEYTEAFF
CDR3nt: TGTGCCATCAGTATCGGGACAGAATACACTGAAGCTTTCTTT

j_gene: TRBJ1-2
abundance: once
d_gene: TRBD1
v_gene: TRBV20-1
CDR3aa: CSAPQGAGYGYTF
CDR3nt: TGCAGTGCTCCACAGGGGGCCGGCTATGGCTACACCTTC

j_gene: TRBJ1-1
abundance: once
d_gene: -
v_gene: TRBV27
CDR3aa: CASSQLRNTEAFF
CDR3nt: TGTGCCAGCAGTCAACTCCGGAACACTGAAGCTTTCTTT

j_gene: TRBJ2-5
abundance: -
d_gene: TRBD1
v_gene: TRBV29-1
CDR3aa: CSVEGTGTQETQYF
CDR3nt: TGCAGCGTTGAAGGGACAGGGACCCAAGAGACCCAGTACTTC

j_gene: TRBJ1-1
abundance: -
d_gene: TRBD1
v_gene: TRBV28
CDR3aa: CASSTGTGLTEAFF
CDR3nt: TGTGCCAGCAGCACCGGGACAGGGTTAACTGAAGCTTTCTTT

j_gene: TRBJ2-3
abundance: -
d_gene: -
v_gene: TRBV6-5
CDR3aa: CASTDRTGRTDTQYF
CDR3nt: TGTGCCAGCACCGACCGTACGGGGAGGACAGATACGCAGTATTTT

j_gene: TRBJ2-5
abundance: -
d_gene: TRBD2
v_gene: TRBV30
CDR3aa: CAWSVVAGGETQYF
CDR3nt: TGTGCCTGGAGTGTCGTAGCGGGAGGAGAGACCCAGTACTTC

j_gene: TRBJ2-3
abundance: -
d_gene: TRBD2
v_gene: TRBV4-1
CDR3aa: CASSPGILAFESTDTQYF
CDR3nt: TGCGCCAGCAGCCCAGGGATACTAGCGTTTGAAAGCACAGATACGCAGTATTTT

j_gene: TRBJ2-5
abundance: -
d_gene: -
v_gene: TRBV7-9
CDR3aa: CASRALLGTQYF
CDR3nt: TGTGCCAGCAGAGCACTCCTAGGGACCCAGTACTTC

j_gene: TRBJ1-1
abundance: -
d_gene: -
v_gene: TRBV19
CDR3aa: CASSPPGRLGAFF
CDR3nt: TGTGCCAGTAGTCCTCCGGGGAGGCTAGGAGCTTTCTTT

j_gene: TRBJ2-7
abundance: -
d_gene: -
v_gene: TRBV7-9
CDR3aa: CASSRSGGYEQYF
CDR3nt: TGTGCCAGCAGCCGCTCCGGAGGGTACGAGCAGTACTTC

j_gene: TRBJ1-4
abundance: once
d_gene: -
v_gene: TRBV7-2
CDR3aa: CASSLSFNEKLFF
CDR3nt: TGTGCCAGCAGCTTGTCCTTTAATGAAAAACTGTTTTTT

j_gene: TRBJ2-1
abundance: -
d_gene: -
v_gene: TRBV27
CDR3aa: CASSQQRGTLHEQFF
CDR3nt: TGTGCCAGCAGTCAGCAACGCGGTACCCTCCATGAGCAGTTCTTC

j_gene: TRBJ1-2
abundance: -
d_gene: TRBD1
v_gene: TRBV29-1
CDR3aa: CSVTLTGDGYTF
CDR3nt: TGCAGCGTTACTTTAACAGGGGATGGCTACACCTTC

j_gene: TRBJ2-2
abundance: -
d_gene: TRBD2
v_gene: TRBV20-1
CDR3aa: CSAISGAGELFF
CDR3nt: TGCAGTGCGATTAGCGGGGCCGGGGAGCTGTTTTTT

j_gene: TRBJ2-5
abundance: -
d_gene: -
v_gene: TRBV20-1
CDR3aa: CSARTPVGVLETQYF
CDR3nt: TGCAGTGCTAGAACGCCGGTGGGAGTGCTCGAGACCCAGTACTTC

j_gene: TRBJ2-7
abundance: -
d_gene: TRBD2
v_gene: TRBV5-1
CDR3aa: CASSAGTSGTLLSEQYF
CDR3nt: TGCGCCAGCAGCGCCGGGACTAGCGGGACTCTGTTGAGCGAGCAGTACTTC

j_gene: TRBJ2-3
abundance: -
d_gene: -
v_gene: TRBV19
CDR3aa: CASSMSPAADTQYF
CDR3nt: TGTGCCAGTAGTATGTCCCCCGCGGCAGATACGCAGTATTTT

j_gene: TRBJ1-5
abundance: -
d_gene: -
v_gene: TRBV6-1
CDR3aa: CASSGQYQPQHF
CDR3nt: TGTGCCAGCAGTGGACAGTATCAGCCCCAGCATTTT

j_gene: TRBJ2-2
abundance: -
d_gene: -
v_gene: TRBV5-4
CDR3aa: CASSLLLGENTGELFF
CDR3nt: TGTGCCAGCAGCCTCCTTTTGGGAGAGAACACCGGGGAGCTGTTTTTT

j_gene: TRBJ1-1
abundance: -
d_gene: -
v_gene: TRBV29-1
CDR3aa: CSVEERAPIRKAFF
CDR3nt: TGCAGCGTTGAAGAAAGGGCTCCCATCCGGAAAGCTTTCTTT

j_gene: TRBJ2-3
abundance: -
d_gene: TRBD2
v_gene: TRBV7-9
CDR3aa: CASSDSGRGDTQYF
CDR3nt: TGTGCCAGCAGCGATAGCGGGAGGGGAGATACGCAGTATTTT

j_gene: TRBJ1-1
abundance: once
d_gene: -
v_gene: TRBV28
CDR3aa: CASSFGQGIIMNTEAFF
CDR3nt: TGTGCCAGCAGTTTTGGGCAGGGCATAATCATGAACACTGAAGCTTTCTTT

j_gene: TRBJ1-5
abundance: -
d_gene: -
v_gene: TRBV19
CDR3aa: CASGRSGQPQHF
CDR3nt: TGTGCCAGTGGCAGGAGCGGACAGCCCCAGCATTTT

j_gene: TRBJ1-4
abundance: once
d_gene: -
v_gene: TRBV5-1
CDR3aa: CASSPTATVAEKLFF
CDR3nt: TGCGCCAGCAGCCCCACGGCCACGGTGGCTGAAAAACTGTTTTTT

j_gene: TRBJ2-3
abundance: -
d_gene: -
v_gene: TRBV6-2/TRBV6-3
CDR3aa: CASTPGHSTDTQYF
CDR3nt: TGTGCCAGCACCCCTGGACATTCCACAGATACGCAGTATTTT

j_gene: TRBJ2-1
abundance: -
d_gene: TRBD1
v_gene: TRBV5-1
CDR3aa: CASSSGTDYNEQFF
CDR3nt: TGCGCCAGCAGCTCCGGGACAGACTACAATGAGCAGTTCTTC

j_gene: TRBJ2-7
abundance: -
d_gene: -
v_gene: TRBV2
CDR3aa: CASRAVDRAYEQYF
CDR3nt: TGTGCCAGCAGGGCCGTTGACCGAGCCTACGAGCAGTACTTC

j_gene: TRBJ2-4
abundance: -
d_gene: TRBD1
v_gene: TRBV10-3
CDR3aa: CATWTGLDIQYF
CDR3nt: TGTGCCACTTGGACAGGGCTGGACATTCAGTACTTC